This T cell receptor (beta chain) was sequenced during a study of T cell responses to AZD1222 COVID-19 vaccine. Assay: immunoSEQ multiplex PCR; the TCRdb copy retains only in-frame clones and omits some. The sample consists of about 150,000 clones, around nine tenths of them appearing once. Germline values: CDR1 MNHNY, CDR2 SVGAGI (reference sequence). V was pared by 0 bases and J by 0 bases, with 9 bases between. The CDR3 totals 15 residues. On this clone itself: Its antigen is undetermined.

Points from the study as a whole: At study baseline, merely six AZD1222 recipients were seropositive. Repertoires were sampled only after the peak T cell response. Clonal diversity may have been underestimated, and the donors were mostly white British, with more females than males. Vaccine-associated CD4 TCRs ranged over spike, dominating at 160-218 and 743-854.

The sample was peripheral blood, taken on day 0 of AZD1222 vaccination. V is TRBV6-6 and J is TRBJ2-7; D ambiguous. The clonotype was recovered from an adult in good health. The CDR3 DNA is TGTGCCAGCAGTTACTCGGCAAGGGTCTCCTACGAGCAGTACTTC. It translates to CASSYSARVSYEQYF.